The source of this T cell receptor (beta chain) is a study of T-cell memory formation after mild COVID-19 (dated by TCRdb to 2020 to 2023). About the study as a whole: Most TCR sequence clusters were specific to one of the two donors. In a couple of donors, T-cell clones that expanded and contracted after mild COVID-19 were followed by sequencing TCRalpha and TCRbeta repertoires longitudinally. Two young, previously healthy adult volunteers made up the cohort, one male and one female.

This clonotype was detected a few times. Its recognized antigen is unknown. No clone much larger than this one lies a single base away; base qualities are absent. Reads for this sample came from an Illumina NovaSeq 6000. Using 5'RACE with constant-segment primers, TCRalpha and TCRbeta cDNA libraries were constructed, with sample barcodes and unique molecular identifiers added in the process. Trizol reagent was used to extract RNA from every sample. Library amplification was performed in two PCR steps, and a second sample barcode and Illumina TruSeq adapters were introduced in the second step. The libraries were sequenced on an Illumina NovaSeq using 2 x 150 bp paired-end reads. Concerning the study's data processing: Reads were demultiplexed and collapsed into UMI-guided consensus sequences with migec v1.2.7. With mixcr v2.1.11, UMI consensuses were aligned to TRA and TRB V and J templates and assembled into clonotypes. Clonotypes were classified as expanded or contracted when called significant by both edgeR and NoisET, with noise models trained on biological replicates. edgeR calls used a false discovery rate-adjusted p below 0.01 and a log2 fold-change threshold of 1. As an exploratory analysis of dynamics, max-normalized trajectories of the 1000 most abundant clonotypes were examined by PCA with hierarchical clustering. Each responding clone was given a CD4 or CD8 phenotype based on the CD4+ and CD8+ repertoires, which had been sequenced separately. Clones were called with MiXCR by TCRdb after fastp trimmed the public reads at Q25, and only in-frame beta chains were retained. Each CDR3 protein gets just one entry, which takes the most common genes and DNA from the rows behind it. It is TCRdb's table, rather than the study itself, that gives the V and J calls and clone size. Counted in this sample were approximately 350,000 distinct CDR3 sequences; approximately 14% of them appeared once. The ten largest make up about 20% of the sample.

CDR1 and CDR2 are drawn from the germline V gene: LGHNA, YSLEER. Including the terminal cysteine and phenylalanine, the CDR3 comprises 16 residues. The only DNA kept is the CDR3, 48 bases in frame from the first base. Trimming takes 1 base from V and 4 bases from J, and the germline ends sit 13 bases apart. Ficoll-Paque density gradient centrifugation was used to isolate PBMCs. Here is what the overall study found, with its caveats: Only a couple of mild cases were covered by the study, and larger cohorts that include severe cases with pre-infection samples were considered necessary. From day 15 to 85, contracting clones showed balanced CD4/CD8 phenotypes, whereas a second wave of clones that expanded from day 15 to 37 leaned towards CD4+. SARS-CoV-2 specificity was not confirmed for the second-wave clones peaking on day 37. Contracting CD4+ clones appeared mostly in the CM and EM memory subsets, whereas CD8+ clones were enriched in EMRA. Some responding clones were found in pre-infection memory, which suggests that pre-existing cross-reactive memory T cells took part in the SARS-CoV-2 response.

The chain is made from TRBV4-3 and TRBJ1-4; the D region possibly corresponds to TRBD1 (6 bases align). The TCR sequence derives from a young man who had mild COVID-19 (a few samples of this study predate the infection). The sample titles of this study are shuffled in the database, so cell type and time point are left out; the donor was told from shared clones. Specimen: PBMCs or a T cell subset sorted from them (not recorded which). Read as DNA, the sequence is TGCGCCAGCAGCCAAGGTCCGAGACAGGATAATGAAAAACTGTTTTTT. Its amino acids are CASSQGPRQDNEKLFF.